This entry describes one TCR beta chain. Generated by immunoSEQ multiplex PCR, the TCRdb table keeps only in-frame clones and is missing some. Of 150,000 to 200,000 clones listed, roughly 93% are singletons. CDR3 length: 15 amino acids. Germline CDR1 is KGHSH and CDR2 is LQKENI. V shed 5 bases and J 3 bases; nucleotides not matched to a gene: 9. This sample is part of a study of control samples from healthy donors and cancer patients. This chain connects TRBV18 to TRBJ2-7; 8 bases are shared with TRBD1. The specimen was blood. The receptor was derived from a man in his late teens or twenties in good health. This chain's CDR3 is CASSLHHGQGYEQYF. The CDR3 DNA reads as TGTGCCAGCTCATTGCACCACGGACAGGGCTACGAGCAGTACTTC.